This TCR beta chain was found in a study of shared clonotypes between healthy human individuals. CDR1 and CDR2 from the germline V gene are MNHEY and SMNVEV (reference sequence). CDR3 length: 15 amino acids. Trimming removed 3 bases from V and 6 bases from J, with 18 bases in between. Terminally differentiated effector memory CD45RA+ cells were excluded by CCR7 positive selection of CD45RO-negative cells. Donors were healthy HIV-negative adults without recent acute infections or vaccinations. Evenly divided among several immunoSEQ plates was the genomic DNA of each subset. TCRdb's table, derived via immunoSEQ multiplex PCR, lists solely in-frame clones and lacks some. The sample has roughly 2 million clones, about 95% seen once.

The chain carries TRBV27 and TRBJ2-7, with D possibly matching TRBD2 (7 bases). The sequence derives from a man aged 18-30 years in good health. The specimen was naive CD8+ T cells sorted from blood. The CDR3: CASSLGGPHLSEQYF. CDR3 bases: TGTGCCAGCAGTTTGGGGGGGCCGCATCTAAGCGAGCAGTACTTC.